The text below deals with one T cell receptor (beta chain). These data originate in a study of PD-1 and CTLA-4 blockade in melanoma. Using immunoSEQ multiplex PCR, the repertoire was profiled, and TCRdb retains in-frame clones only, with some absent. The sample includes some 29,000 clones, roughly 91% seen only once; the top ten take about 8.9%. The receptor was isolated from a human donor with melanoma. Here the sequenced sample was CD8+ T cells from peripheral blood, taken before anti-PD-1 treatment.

CDR3 DNA: TGTGCCTGGCACGGAACTGGAAACACCATATATTTT. Its translation: CAWHGTGNTIYF. The chain links TRBV30 to TRBJ1-3; D is uncertain. Per germline, CDR1 GTSNPN and CDR2 SVGIG (reference sequence). The CDR3 is 12 residues long. Trimming removed 5 bases at V and 2 bases at J, with 7 bases between.